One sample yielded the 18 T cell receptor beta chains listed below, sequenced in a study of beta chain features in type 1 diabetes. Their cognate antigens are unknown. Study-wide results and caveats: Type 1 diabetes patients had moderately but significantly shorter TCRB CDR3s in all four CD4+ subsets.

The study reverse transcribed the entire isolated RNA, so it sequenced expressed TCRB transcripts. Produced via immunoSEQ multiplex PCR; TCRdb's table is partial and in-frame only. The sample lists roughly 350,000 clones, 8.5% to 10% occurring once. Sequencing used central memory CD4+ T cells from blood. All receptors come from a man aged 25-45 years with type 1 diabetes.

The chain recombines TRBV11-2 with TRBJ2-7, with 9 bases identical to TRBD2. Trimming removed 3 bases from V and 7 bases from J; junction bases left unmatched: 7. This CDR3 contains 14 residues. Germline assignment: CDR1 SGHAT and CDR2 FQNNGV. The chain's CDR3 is CASSFFRLAVEQYF. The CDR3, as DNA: TGTGCCAGCAGCTTTTTTAGACTAGCGGTTGAGCAGTACTTC.

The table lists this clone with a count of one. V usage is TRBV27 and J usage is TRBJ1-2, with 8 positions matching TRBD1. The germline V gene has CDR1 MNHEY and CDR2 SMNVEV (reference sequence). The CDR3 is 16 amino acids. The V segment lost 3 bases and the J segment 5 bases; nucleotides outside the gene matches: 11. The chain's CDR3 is CASSFTGGTLLYGYTF. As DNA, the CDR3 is TGTGCCAGCAGTTTTACAGGGGGGACTCTCCTTTATGGCTACACCTTC.

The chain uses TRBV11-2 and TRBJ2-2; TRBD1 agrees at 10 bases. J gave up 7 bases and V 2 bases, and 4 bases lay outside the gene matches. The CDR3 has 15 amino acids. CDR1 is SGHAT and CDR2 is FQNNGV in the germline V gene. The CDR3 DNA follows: TGTGCCAGCAGCTTACTGACAGGGGGCAACGGGGAGCTGTTTTTT. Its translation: CASSLLTGGNGELFF. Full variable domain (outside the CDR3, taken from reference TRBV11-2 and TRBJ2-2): EAGVAQSPRYKIIEKRQSVAFWCNPISGHATLYWYQQILGQGPKLLIQFQNNGVVDDSQLPKDRFSAERLKGVDSTLKIQPAKLEDSAVYLCASSLLTGGNGELFFGEGSRLTVL.

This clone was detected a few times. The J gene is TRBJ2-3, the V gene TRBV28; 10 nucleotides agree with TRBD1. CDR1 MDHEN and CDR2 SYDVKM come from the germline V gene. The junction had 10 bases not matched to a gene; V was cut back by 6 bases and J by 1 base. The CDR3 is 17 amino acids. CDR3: CASRPGQGKSGTDTQYF. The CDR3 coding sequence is TGTGCCAGCAGACCGGGACAGGGGAAGTCGGGCACAGATACGCAGTATTTT.

The CDR3, as DNA: TGCGCCAGCACCTCCGGGCTTGGAGCTGGAAACACCATATATTTT. Residues: CASTSGLGAGNTIYF. This chain links TRBV5-1 with TRBJ1-3; D is unclear. The length of the CDR3 is 15 residues. The V end was cut by 6 bases, the J end by 2 bases, with 15 bases between. Germline V gene lookup returns CDR1 SGHRS and CDR2 YFSETQ.

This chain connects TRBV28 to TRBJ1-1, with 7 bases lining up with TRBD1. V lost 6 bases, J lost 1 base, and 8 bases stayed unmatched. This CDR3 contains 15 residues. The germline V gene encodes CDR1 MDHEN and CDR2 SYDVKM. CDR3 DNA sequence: TGTGCCAGCAGGCCCCCGGAGGGGGCGAACACTGAAGCTTTCTTT. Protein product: CASRPPEGANTEAFF.

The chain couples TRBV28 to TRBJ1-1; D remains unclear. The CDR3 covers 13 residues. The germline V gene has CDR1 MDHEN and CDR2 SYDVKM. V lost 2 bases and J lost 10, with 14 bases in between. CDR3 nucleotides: TGTGCCAGCAGTTTAAGTAGCGGGCTTCTAGCTTTCTTT. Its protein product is CASSLSSGLLAFF.

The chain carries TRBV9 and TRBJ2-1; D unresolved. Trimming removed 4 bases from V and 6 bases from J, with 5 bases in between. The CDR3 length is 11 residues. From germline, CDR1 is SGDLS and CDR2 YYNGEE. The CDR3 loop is CASSPFNEQFF. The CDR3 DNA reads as TGTGCCAGCAGCCCTTTCAATGAGCAGTTCTTC.

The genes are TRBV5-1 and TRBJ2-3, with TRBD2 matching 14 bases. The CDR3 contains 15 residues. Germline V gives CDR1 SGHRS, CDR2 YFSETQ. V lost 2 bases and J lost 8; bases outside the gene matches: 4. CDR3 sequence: CASSFGLAGGGTQYF. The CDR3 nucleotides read TGCGCCAGCAGCTTCGGACTAGCGGGAGGAGGTACGCAGTATTTT. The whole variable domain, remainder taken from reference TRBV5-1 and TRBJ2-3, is KAGVTQTPRYLIKTRGQQVTLSCSPISGHRSVSWYQQTPGQGLQFLFEYFSETQRNKGNFPGRFSGRQFSNSRSEMNVSTLELGDSALYLCASSFGLAGGGTQYFGPGTRLTVL.

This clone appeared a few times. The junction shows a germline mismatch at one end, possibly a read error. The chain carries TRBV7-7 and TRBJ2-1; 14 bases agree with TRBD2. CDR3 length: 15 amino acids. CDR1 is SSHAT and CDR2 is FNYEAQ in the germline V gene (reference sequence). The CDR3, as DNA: TGTGCTAGCAGCCAGGGGACTAGCGGGAGTCATGAGCAGTTCTTC. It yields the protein CASSQGTSGSHEQFF.

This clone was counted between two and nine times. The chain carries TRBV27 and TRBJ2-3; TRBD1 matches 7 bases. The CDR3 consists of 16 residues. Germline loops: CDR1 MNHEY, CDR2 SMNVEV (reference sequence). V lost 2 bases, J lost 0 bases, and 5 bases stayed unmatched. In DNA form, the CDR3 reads TGTGCCAGCAGTTTAAGGTGGGACAGTAGCACAGATACGCAGTATTTT. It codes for CASSLRWDSSTDTQYF.

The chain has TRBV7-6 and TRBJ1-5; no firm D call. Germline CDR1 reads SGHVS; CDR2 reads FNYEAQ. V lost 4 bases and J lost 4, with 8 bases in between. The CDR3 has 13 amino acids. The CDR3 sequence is CASSSQENQPQHF. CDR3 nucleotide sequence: TGTGCCAGCAGCTCCCAGGAGAATCAGCCCCAGCATTTT.

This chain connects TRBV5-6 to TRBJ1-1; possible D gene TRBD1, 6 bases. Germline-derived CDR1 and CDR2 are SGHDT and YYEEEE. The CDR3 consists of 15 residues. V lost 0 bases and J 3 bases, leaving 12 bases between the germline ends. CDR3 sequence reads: CASSLEGGADTEAFF. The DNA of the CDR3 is TGTGCCAGCAGCTTGGAGGGGGGCGCAGACACTGAAGCTTTCTTT.

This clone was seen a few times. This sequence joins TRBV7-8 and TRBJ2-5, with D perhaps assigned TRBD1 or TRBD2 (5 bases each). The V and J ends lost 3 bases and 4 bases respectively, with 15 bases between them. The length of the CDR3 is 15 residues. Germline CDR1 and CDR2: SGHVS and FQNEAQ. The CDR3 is CASSFSGTSGETQYF. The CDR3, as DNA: TGTGCCAGCAGCTTTTCCGGGACGAGCGGAGAGACCCAGTACTTC.

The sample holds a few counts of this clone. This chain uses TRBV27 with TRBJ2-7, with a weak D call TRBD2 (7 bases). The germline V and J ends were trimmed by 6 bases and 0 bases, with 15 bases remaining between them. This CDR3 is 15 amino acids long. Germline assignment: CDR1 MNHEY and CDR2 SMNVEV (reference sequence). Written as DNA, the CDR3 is TGTGCCAGCAGCCTTAGGGAGGGGGGCTCCTACGAGCAGTACTTC. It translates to CASSLREGGSYEQYF.

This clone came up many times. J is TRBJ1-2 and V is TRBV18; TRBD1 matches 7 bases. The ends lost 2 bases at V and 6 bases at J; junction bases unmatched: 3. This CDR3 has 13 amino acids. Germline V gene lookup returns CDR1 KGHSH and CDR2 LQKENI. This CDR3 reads CASSPRDSDGYTF. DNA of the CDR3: TGTGCCAGCTCACCAAGGGACAGTGATGGCTACACCTTC.

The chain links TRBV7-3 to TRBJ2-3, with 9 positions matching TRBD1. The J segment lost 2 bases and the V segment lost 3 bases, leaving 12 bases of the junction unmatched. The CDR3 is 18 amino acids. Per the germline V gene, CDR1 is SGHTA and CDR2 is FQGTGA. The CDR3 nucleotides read TGTGCCAGCAGCTTCCCAGGCCCCAGGACAGGGGTCACAGATACGCAGTATTTT. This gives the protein CASSFPGPRTGVTDTQYF. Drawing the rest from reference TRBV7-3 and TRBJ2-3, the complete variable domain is GAGVSQTPSNKVTEKGKYVELRCDPISGHTALYWYRQSLGQGPEFLIYFQGTGAADDSGLPNDRFFAVRPEGSVSTLKIQRTERGDSAVYLCASSFPGPRTGVTDTQYFGPGTRLTVL.

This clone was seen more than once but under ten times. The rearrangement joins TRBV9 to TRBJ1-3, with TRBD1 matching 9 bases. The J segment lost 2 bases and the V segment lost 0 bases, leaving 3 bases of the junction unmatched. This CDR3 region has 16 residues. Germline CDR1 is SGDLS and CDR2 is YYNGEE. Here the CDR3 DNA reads TGTGCCAGCAGCGTAGCAACAGGGGGCCCTGGAAACACCATATATTTT. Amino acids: CASSVATGGPGNTIYF.